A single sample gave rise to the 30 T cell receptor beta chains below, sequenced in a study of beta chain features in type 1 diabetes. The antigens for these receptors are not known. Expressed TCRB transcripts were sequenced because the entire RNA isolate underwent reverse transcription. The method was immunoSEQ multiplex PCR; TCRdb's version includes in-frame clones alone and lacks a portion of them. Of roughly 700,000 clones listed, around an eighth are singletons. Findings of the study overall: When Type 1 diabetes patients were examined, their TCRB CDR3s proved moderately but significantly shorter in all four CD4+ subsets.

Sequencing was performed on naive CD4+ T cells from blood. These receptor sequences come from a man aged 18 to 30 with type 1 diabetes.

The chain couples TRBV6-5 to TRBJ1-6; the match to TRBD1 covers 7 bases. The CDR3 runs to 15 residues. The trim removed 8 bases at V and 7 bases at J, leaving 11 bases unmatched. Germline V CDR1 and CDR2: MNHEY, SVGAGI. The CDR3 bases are TGTGCCAGCGGACGAACCGGGACAGCGAATTCACCCCTCCACTTT. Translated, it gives CASGRTGTANSPLHF.

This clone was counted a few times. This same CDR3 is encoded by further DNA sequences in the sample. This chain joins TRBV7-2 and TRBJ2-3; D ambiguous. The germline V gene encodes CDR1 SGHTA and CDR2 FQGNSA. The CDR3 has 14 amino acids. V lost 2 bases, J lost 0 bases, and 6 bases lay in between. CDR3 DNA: TGTGCCAGCAGCTTAAGGCGCAGCACAGATACGCAGTATTTT. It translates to CASSLRRSTDTQYF.

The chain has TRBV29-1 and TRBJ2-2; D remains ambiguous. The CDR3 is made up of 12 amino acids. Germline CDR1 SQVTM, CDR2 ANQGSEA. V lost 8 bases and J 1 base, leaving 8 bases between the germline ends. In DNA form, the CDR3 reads TGCAGCACACACCAGAACACCGGGGAGCTGTTTTTT. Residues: CSTHQNTGELFF.

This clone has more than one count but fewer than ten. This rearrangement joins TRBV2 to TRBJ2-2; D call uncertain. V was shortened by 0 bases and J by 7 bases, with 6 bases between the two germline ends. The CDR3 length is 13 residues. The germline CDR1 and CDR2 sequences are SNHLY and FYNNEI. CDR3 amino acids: CASSEAKNGELFF. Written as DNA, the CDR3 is TGTGCCAGCAGTGAAGCGAAGAACGGGGAGCTGTTTTTT.

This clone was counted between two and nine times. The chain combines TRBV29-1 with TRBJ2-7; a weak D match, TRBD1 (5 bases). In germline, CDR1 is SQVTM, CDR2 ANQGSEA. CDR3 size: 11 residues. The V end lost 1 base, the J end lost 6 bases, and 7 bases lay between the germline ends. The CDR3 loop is CSVEVTGEQYF. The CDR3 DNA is TGCAGCGTTGAAGTTACAGGCGAGCAGTACTTC.

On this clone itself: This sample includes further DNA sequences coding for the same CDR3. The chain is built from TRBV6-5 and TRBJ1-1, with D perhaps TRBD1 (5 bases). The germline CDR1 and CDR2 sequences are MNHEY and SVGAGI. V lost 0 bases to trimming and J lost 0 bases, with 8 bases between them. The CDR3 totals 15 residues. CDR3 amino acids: CASSYSTDLNTEAFF. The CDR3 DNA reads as TGTGCCAGCAGTTACTCGACAGACTTGAACACTGAAGCTTTCTTT.

The CDR3 is CAITPDSVGEAFF. CDR3 DNA: TGTGCCATCACCCCGGACAGCGTGGGTGAAGCTTTCTTT. V is TRBV10-3 and J is TRBJ1-1; TRBD1 is a possible D gene (6 bases). Germline V gene lookup returns CDR1 ENHRY and CDR2 SYGVKD. Trimming pared 7 bases from V and 7 bases from J, leaving 16 bases between. The CDR3 is 13 residues long.

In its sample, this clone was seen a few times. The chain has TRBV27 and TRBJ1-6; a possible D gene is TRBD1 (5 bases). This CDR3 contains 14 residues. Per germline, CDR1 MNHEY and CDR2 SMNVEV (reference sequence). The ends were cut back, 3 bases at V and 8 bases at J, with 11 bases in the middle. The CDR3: CASSLGVLHSPLHF. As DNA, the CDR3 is TGTGCCAGCAGTTTGGGGGTTCTACATTCACCCCTCCACTTT.

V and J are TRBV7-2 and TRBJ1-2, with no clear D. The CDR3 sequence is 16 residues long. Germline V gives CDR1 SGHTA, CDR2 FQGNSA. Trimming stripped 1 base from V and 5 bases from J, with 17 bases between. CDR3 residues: CASSLVGRTSTYGYTF. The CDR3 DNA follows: TGTGCCAGCAGCTTAGTGGGCAGGACCTCAACTTATGGCTACACCTTC.

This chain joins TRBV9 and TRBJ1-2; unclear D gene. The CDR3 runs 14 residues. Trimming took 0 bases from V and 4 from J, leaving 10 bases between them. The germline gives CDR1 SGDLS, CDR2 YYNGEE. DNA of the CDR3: TGTGCCAGCAGCGTAGAAGTGGAGACCTATGGCTACACCTTC. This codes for CASSVEVETYGYTF.

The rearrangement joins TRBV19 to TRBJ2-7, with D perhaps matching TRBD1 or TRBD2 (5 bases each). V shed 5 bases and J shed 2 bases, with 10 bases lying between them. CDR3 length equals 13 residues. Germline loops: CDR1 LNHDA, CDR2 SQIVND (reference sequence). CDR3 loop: CASSRGVTYEQYF. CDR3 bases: TGTGCCAGTAGTCGAGGGGTCACCTACGAGCAGTACTTC. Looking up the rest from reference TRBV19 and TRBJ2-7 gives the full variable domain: DGGITQSPKYLFRKEGQNVTLSCEQNLNHDAMYWYRQDPGQGLRLIYYSQIVNDFQKGDIAEGYSVSREKKESFPLTVTSAQKNPTAFYLCASSRGVTYEQYFGPGTRLTVT.

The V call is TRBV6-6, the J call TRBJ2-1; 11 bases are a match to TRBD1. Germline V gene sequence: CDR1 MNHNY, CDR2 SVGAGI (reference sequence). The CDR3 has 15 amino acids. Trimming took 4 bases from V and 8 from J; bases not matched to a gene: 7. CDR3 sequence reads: CASSSPGQGEHEQFF. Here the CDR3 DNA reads TGTGCCAGCAGTTCTCCGGGACAGGGGGAGCATGAGCAGTTCTTC.

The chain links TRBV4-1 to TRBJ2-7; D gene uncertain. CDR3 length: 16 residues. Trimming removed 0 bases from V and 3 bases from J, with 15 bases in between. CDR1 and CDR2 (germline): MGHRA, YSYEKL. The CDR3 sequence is CASSQDLGRRVYEQYF. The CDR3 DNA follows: TGCGCCAGCAGCCAAGATCTAGGTAGGAGAGTCTACGAGCAGTACTTC.

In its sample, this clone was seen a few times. This chain's CDR3 is CASSESRPNEQFF. The CDR3 coding sequence is TGTGCCAGCAGTGAATCCAGACCCAATGAGCAGTTCTTC. This chain uses TRBV2 with TRBJ2-1; D is unresolved. CDR1 and CDR2 (germline): SNHLY, FYNNEI. The CDR3 sequence is 13 residues long. The ends were cut back, 2 bases at V and 6 bases at J, with 8 bases in the middle.

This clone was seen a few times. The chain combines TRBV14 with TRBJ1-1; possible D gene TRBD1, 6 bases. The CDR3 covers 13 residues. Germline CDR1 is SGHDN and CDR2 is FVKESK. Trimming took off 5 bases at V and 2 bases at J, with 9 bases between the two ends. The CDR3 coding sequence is TGTGCCAGCAGCGAACAGGGAAACACTGAAGCTTTCTTT. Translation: CASSEQGNTEAFF.

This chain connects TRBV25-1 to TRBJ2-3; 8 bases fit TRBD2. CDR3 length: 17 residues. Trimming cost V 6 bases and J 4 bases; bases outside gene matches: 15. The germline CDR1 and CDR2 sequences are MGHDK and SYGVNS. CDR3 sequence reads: CASSAKSSGEFSDTQYF. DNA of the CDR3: TGTGCCAGCAGCGCCAAGAGTAGCGGGGAGTTCTCAGATACGCAGTATTTT. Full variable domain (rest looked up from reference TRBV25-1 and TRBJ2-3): EADIYQTPRYLVIGTGKKITLECSQTMGHDKMYWYQQDPGMELHLIHYSYGVNSTEKGDLSSESTVSRIRTEHFPLTLESARPSHTSQYLCASSAKSSGEFSDTQYFGPGTRLTVL.

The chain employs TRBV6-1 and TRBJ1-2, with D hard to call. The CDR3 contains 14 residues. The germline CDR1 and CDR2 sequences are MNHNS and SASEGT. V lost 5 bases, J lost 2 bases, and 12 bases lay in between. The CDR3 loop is CASSPKTGNYGYTF. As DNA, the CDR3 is TGTGCCAGCAGTCCCAAGACGGGAAACTATGGCTACACCTTC.

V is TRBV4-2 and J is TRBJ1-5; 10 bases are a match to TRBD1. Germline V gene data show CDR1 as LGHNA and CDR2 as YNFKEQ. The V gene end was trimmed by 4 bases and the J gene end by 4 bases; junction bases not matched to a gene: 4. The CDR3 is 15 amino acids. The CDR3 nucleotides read TGTGCCAGCAGCCGGGGACAGGGGCAGAATCAGCCCCAGCATTTT. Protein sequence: CASSRGQGQNQPQHF.

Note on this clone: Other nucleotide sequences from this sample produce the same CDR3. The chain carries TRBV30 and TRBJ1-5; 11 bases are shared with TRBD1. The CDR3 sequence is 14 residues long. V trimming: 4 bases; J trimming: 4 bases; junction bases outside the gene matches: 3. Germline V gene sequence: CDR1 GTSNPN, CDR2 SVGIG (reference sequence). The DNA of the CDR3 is TGTGCCTGGACCGGGACAGGGGGAAATCAGCCCCAGCATTTT. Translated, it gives CAWTGTGGNQPQHF.

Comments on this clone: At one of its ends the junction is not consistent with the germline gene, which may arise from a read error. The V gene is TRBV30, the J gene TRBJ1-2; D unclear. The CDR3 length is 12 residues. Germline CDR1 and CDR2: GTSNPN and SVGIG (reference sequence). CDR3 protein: CAWSSPSPGSRF. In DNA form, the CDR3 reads TGTGCCTGGAGCTCACCCTCTCCCGGATCCCGCTTC. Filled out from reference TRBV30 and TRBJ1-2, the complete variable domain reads SQTIHQWPATLVQPVGSPLSLECTVEGTSNPNLYWYRQAAGRGLQLLFYSVGIGQISSEVPQNLSASRPQDRQFILSSKKLLLSDSGFYLCAWSSPSPGSRFGSGTRLTVV.

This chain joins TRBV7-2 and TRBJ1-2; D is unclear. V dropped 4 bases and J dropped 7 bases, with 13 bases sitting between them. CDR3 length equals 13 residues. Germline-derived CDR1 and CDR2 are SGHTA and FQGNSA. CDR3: CASSSRRARGYTF. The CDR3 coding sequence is TGTGCCAGCAGCTCTAGGAGGGCGCGTGGCTACACCTTC.

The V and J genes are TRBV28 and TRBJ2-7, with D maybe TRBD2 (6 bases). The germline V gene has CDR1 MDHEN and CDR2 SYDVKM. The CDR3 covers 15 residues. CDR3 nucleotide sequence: TGTGTTTCGGCGGGCGGGACGGTAATCTCCTACGAGCAGTACTTC. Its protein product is CVSAGGTVISYEQYF. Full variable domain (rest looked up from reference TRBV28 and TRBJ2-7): DVKVTQSSRYLVKRTGEKVFLECVQDMDHENMFWYRQDPGLGLRLIYFSYDVKMKEKGDIPEGYSVSREKKERFSLILESASTNQTSMYLCVSAGGTVISYEQYFGPGTRLTVT.

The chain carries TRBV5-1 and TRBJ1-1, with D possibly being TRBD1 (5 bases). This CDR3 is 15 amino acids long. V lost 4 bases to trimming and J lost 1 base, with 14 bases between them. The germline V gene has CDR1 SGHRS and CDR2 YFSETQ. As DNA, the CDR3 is TGCGCCAGCAGCCCTTGGGGCCCAGGGAACACTGAAGCTTTCTTT. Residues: CASSPWGPGNTEAFF.

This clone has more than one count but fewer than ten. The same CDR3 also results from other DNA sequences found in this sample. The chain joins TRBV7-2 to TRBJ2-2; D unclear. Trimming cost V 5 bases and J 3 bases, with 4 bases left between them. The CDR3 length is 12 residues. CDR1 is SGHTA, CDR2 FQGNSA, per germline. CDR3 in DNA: TGTGCCAGCAGCCGATACACCGGGGAGCTGTTTTTT. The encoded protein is CASSRYTGELFF.

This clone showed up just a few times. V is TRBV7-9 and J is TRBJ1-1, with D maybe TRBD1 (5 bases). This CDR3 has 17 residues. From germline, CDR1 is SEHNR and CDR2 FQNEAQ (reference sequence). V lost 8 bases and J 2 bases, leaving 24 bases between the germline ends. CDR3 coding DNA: TGTGCCAGCGGGTCGGTACCGGGACCGGACCCAAACACTGAAGCTTTCTTT. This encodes CASGSVPGPDPNTEAFF.

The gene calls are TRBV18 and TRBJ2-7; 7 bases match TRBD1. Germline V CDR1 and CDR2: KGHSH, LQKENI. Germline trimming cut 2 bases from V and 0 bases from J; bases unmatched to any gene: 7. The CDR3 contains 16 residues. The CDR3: CASSPTGAMSSYEQYF. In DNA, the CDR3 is TGTGCCAGCTCACCAACAGGGGCCATGAGCTCCTACGAGCAGTACTTC.

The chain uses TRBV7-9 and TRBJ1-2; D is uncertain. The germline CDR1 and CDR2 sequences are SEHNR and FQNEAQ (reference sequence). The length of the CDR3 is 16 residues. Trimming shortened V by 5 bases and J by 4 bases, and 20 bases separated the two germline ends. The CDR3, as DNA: TGTGCCAGCAGCCCCAACGCCGGGTTGCGGGGCTATGGCTACACCTTC. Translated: CASSPNAGLRGYGYTF.

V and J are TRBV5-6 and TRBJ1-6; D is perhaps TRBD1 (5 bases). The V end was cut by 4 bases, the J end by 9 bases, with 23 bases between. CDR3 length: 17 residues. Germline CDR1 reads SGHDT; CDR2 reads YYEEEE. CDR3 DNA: TGTGCCAGCAGCCAAGGGGACCGGGCGGTATTTTCTTCACCCCTCCACTTT. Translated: CASSQGDRAVFSSPLHF.

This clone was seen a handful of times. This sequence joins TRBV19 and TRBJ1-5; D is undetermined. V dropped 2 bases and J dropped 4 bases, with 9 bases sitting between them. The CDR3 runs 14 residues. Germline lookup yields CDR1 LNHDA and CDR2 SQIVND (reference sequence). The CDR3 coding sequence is TGTGCCAGTAGTATACGGGCGGGGAATCAGCCCCAGCATTTT. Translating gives CASSIRAGNQPQHF.

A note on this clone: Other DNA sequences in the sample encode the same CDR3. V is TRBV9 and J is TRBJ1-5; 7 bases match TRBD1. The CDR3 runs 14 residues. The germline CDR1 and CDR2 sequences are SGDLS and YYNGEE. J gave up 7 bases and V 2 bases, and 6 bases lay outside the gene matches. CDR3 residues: CASSVEGAGQPQHF. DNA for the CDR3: TGTGCCAGCAGCGTCGAGGGGGCGGGGCAGCCCCAGCATTTT.